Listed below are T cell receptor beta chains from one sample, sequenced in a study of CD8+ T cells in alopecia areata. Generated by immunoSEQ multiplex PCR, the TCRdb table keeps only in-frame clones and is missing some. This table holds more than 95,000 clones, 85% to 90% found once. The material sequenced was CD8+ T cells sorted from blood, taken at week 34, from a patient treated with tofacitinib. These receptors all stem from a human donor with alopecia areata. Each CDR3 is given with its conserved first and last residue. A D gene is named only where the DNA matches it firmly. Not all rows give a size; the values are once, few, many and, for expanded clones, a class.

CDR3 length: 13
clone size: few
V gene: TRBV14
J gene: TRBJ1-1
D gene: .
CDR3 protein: CASSQGMNTEAFF
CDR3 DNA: TGTGCCAGCAGCCAAGGCATGAACACTGAAGCTTTCTTT

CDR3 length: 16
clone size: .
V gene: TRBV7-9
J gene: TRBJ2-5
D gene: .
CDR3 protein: CASSFLRSGAQETQYF
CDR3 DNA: TGTGCCAGCAGCTTCCTAAGGTCGGGGGCCCAAGAGACCCAGTACTTC

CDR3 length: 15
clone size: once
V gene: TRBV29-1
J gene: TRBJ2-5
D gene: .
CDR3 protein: CSVETGNRKEETQYF
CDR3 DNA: TGCAGCGTGGAAACAGGGAATCGGAAGGAAGAGACCCAGTACTTC

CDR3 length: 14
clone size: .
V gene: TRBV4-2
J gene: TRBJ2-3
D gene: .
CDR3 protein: CASSQSLVTDTQYF
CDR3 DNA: TGTGCCAGCAGCCAATCCCTGGTCACAGATACGCAGTATTTT

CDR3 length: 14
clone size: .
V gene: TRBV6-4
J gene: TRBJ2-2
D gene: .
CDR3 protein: CASSDIPGTGELFF
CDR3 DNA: TGTGCCAGCAGTGACATCCCCGGGACCGGGGAGCTGTTTTTT

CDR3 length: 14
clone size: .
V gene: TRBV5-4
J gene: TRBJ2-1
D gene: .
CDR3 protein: CASSPREAYNEQFF
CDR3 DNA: TGTGCCAGCAGCCCCCGTGAGGCTTACAATGAGCAGTTCTTC

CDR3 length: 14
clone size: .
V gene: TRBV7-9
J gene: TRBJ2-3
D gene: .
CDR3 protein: CASRPDKIPDTQYF
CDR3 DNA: TGTGCCAGCAGACCAGACAAGATACCAGATACGCAGTATTTT

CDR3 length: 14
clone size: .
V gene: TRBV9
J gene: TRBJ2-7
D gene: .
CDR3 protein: CASSVGGPDYEQYF
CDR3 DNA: TGTGCCAGCAGCGTAGGGGGGCCAGATTACGAGCAGTACTTC

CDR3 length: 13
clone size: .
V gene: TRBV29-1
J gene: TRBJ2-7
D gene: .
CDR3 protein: CSAAGTRTDEQYF
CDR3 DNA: TGCAGCGCCGCTGGGACCCGGACAGACGAGCAGTACTTC

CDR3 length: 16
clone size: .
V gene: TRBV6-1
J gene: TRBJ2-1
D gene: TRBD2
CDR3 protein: CASSERSSGGYNEQFF
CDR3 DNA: TGTGCCAGCAGTGAACGTTCTAGCGGAGGCTACAATGAGCAGTTCTTC

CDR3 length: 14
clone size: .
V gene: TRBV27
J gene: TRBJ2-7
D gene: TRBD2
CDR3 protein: CASRAGTTYYEQYF
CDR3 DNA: TGTGCCAGTAGGGCCGGGACTACCTACTACGAGCAGTACTTC

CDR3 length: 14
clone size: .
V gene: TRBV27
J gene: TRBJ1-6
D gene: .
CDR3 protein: CASSYDPLLSPLHF
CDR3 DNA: TGTGCCAGCAGTTACGATCCTCTGTTGTCACCCCTCCACTTT

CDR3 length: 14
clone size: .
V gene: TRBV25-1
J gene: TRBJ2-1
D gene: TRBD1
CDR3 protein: CASSLTGTYNEQFF
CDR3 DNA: TGTGCCAGCAGCCTGACAGGGACCTACAATGAGCAGTTCTTC

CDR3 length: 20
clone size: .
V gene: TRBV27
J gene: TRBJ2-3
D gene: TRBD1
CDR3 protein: CASSTRTELRTGTSTDTQYF
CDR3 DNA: TGTGCCAGCAGCACGCGAACTGAGCTCCGGACAGGGACTAGCACAGATACGCAGTATTTT

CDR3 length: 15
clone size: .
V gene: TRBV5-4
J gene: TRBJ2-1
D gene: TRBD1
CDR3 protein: CASSPRGQGTDEQFF
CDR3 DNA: TGTGCCAGCAGCCCCCGGGGACAGGGAACCGATGAGCAGTTCTTC

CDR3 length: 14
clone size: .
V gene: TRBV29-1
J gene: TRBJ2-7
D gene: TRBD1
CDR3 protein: CSVVGGQRTYEQYF
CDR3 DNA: TGCAGCGTTGTAGGGGGACAGAGAACCTACGAGCAGTACTTC

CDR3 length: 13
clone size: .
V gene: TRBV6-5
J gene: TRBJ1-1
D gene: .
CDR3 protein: CASIKGGNTEAFF
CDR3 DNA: TGTGCCAGCATCAAGGGGGGGAACACTGAAGCTTTCTTT

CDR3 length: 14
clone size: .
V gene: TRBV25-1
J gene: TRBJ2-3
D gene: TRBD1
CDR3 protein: CASSLGQYTDTQYF
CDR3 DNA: TGTGCCAGCAGTTTGGGACAGTACACAGATACGCAGTATTTT

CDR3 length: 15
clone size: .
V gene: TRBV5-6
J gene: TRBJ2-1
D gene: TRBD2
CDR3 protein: CASSSSGGIYNEQFF
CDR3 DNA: TGTGCCAGCAGCTCATCGGGGGGGATATACAATGAGCAGTTCTTC

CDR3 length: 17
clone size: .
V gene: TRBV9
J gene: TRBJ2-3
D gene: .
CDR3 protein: CASSVEGGLTPTDTQYF
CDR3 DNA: TGTGCCAGCAGCGTAGAGGGGGGCCTTACCCCCACAGATACGCAGTATTTT

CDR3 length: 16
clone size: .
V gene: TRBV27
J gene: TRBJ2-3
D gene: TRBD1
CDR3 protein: CASSTRDRASTDTQYF
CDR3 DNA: TGTGCCAGCTCTACTCGGGACAGAGCTAGCACAGATACGCAGTATTTT

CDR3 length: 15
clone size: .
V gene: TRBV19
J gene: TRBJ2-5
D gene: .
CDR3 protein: CASSIVEGGQETQYF
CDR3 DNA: TGTGCCAGTAGTATAGTGGAGGGGGGCCAAGAGACCCAGTACTTC

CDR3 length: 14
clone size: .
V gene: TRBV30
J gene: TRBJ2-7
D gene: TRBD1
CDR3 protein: CAWEDRGKTYEQYF
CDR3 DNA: TGTGCCTGGGAGGACAGGGGCAAGACCTACGAGCAGTACTTC

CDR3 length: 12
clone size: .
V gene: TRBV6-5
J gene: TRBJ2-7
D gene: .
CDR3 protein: CASTPRLGEQYF
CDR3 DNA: TGTGCCAGCACCCCCCGTTTGGGCGAGCAGTACTTC

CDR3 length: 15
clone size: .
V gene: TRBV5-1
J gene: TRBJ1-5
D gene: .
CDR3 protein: CASSVGQESNQPQHF
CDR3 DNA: TGCGCCAGCAGCGTCGGACAAGAAAGCAATCAGCCCCAGCATTTT

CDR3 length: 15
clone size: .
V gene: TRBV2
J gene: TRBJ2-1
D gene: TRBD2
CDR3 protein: CASSEGLATYNGQFF
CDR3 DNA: TGTGCCAGCAGTGAGGGACTAGCGACCTACAATGGGCAGTTCTTC

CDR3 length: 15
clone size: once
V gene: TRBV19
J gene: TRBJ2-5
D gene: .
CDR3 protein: CASSTKYLPGETQYF
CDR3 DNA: TGTGCCAGTAGTACTAAATATCTCCCGGGAGAGACCCAGTACTTC

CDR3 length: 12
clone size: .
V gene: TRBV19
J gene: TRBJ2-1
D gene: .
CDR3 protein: CASISGFNEQFF
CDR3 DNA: TGTGCCAGTATTTCGGGGTTCAATGAGCAGTTCTTC

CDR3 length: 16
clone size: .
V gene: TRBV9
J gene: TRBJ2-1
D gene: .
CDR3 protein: CASSVAGGMTYNEQFF
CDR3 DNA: TGTGCCAGCAGCGTAGCGGGCGGGATGACCTACAATGAGCAGTTCTTC

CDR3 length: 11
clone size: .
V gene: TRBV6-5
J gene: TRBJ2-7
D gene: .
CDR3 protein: CASSLGYEQYF
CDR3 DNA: TGTGCCAGCAGTTTGGGCTACGAGCAGTACTTC

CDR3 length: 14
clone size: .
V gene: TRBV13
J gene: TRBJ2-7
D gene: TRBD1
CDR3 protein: CASSSGQGAYEQYF
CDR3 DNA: TGTGCCAGCAGCTCGGGACAGGGGGCCTACGAGCAGTACTTC

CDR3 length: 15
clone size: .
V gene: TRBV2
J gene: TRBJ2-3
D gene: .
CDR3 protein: CASSEYFQGTDTQYF
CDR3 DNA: TGTGCCAGCAGTGAATACTTCCAGGGGACAGATACGCAGTATTTT

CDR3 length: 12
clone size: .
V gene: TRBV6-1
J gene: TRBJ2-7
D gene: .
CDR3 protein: CASSFRGYEQYF
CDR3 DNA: TGTGCCAGCAGTTTTAGGGGATACGAGCAGTACTTC

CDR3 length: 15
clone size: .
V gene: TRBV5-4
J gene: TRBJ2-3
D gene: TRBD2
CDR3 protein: CASSWTGGSTDTQYF
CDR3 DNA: TGTGCCAGCAGCTGGACGGGAGGGTCCACAGATACGCAGTATTTT

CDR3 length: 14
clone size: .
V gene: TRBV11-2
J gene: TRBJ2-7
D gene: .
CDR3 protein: CASSLVSGNHEQYF
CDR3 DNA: TGTGCCAGCAGCTTAGTCTCAGGGAACCACGAGCAGTACTTC

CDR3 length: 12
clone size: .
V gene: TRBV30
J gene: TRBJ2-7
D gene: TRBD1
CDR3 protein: CAWGDRDYEQYF
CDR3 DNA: TGTGCCTGGGGGGACAGAGACTACGAGCAGTACTTC

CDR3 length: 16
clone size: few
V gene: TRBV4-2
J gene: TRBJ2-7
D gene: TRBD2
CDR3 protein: CASSQDRGLGSYEQYF
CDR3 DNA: TGTGCCAGCAGCCAAGATCGCGGACTAGGGAGCTACGAGCAGTACTTC

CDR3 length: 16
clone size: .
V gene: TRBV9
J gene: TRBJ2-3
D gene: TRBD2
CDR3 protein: CASSPLAGGGTDTQYF
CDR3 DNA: TGTGCCAGCAGCCCTCTAGCGGGGGGGGGCACAGATACGCAGTATTTT

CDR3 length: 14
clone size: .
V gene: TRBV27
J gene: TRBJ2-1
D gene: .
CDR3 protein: CASSGQGGFDEQFF
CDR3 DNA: TGTGCCAGCAGCGGGCAGGGGGGTTTTGATGAGCAGTTCTTC

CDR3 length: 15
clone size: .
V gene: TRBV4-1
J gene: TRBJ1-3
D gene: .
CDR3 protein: CASSQEAGVANTIYF
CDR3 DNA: TGCGCCAGCAGCCAAGAGGCAGGGGTGGCAAACACCATATATTTT

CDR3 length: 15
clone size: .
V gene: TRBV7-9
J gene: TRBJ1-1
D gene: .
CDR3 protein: CASSSSWGFTIEAFF
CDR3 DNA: TGTGCCAGCAGCTCCAGTTGGGGTTTTACTATTGAAGCTTTCTTT

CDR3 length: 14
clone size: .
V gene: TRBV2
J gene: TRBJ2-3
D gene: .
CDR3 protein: CASSEYTSTDTQYF
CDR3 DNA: TGTGCCAGCAGTGAATACACTAGCACAGATACGCAGTATTTT

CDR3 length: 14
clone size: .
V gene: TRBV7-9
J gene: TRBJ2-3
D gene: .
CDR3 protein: CASSFYQSPDTQYF
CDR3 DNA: TGTGCCAGCAGCTTTTATCAGAGTCCAGATACGCAGTATTTT

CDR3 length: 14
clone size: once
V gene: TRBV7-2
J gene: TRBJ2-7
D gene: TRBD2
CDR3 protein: CASSFTSGSYEQYF
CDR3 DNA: TGTGCCAGCAGCTTTACTAGCGGGTCTTACGAGCAGTACTTC

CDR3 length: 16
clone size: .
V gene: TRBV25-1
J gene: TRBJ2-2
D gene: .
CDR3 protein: CASSEQRSLSRGELFF
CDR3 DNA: TGTGCCAGCAGTGAACAAAGAAGCCTCAGTCGGGGGGAGCTGTTTTTT

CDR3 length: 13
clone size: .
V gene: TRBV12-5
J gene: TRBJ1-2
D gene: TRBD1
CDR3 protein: CASGFRGQDGYTF
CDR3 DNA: TGTGCTAGTGGTTTCAGGGGGCAGGATGGCTACACCTTC

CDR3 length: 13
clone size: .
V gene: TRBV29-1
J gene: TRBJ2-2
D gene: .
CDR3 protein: CSVGTANTGELFF
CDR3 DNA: TGCAGCGTTGGAACAGCGAACACCGGGGAGCTGTTTTTT

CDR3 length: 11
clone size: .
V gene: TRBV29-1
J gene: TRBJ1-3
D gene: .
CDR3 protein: CSVASGNTIYF
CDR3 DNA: TGCAGCGTCGCCTCTGGAAACACCATATATTTT

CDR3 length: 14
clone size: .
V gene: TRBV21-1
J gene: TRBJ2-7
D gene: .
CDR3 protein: CASSKGGKPYEQYF
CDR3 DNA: TGTGCCAGCAGCAAAGGCGGGAAGCCCTACGAGCAGTACTTC

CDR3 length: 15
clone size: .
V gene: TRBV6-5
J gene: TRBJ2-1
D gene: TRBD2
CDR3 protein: CASRTGTRSRYEQFF
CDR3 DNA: TGTGCCAGCAGGACCGGGACTAGGAGTAGGTATGAGCAGTTCTTC

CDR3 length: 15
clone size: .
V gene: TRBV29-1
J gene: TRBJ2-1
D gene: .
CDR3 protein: CSVEEAGSSYNEQFF
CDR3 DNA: TGCAGCGTTGAAGAGGCAGGTAGCTCCTACAATGAGCAGTTCTTC

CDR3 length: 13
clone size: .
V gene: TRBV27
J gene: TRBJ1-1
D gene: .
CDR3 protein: CASSLWRNTEAFF
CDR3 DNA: TGTGCCAGCAGTTTATGGCGGAACACTGAAGCTTTCTTT

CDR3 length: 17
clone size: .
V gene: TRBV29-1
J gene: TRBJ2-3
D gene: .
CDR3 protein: CSAPVGWDVWRTDTQYF
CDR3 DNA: TGCAGCGCTCCTGTGGGCTGGGACGTCTGGCGGACAGATACGCAGTATTTT

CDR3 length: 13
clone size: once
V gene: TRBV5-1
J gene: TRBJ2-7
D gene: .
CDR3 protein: CASSSGPAYEQYF
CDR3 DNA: TGCGCCAGCAGCTCTGGACCAGCCTACGAGCAGTACTTC